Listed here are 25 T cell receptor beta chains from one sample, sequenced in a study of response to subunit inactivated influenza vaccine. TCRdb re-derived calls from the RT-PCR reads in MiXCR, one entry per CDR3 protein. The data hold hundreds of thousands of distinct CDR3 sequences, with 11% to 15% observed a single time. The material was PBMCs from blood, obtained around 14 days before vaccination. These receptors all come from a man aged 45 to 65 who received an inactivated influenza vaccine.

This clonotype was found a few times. The CDR3 sequence: CASSLGTSGRQQQYF. The CDR3 nucleotides read TGCGCCAGCAGCTTGGGGACTAGCGGGAGACAGCAGCAGTACTTC. The chain employs TRBV5-1 and TRBJ2-7; TRBD2 matches 13 bases. Unmatched junction bases numbered 5, after V lost 0 bases and J lost 8 bases. This CDR3 comprises 15 residues. In germline, CDR1 is SGHRS, CDR2 YFSETQ.

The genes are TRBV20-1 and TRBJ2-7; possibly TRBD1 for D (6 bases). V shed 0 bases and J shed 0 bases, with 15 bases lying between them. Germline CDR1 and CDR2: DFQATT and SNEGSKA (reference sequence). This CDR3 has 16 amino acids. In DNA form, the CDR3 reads TGCAGTGCTAGAGATTGGGGCCGGACAGTCTCCTACGAGCAGTACTTC. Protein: CSARDWGRTVSYEQYF.

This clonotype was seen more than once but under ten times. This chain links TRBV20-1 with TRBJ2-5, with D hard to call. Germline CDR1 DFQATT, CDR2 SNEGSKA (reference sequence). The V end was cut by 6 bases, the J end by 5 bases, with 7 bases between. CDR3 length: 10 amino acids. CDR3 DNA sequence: TGCAGTGCCGAGTGGGAGACCCAGTACTTC. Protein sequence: CSAEWETQYF.

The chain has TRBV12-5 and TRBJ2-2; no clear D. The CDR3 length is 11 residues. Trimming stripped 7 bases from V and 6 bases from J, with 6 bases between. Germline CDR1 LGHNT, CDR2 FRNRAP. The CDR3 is CASAGAGELFF. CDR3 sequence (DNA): TGTGCTAGTGCTGGGGCCGGGGAGCTGTTTTTT.

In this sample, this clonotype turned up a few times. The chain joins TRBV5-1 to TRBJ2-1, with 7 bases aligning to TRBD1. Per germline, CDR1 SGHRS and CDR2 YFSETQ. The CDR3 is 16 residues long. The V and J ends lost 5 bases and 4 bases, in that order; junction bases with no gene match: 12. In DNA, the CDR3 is TGCGCCAGCAGACCGCTACAGGGGATGATTTACAATGAGCAGTTCTTC. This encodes CASRPLQGMIYNEQFF. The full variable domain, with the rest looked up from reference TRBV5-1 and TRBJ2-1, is KAGVTQTPRYLIKTRGQQVTLSCSPISGHRSVSWYQQTPGQGLQFLFEYFSETQRNKGNFPGRFSGRQFSNSRSEMNVSTLELGDSALYLCASRPLQGMIYNEQFFGPGTRLTVL.

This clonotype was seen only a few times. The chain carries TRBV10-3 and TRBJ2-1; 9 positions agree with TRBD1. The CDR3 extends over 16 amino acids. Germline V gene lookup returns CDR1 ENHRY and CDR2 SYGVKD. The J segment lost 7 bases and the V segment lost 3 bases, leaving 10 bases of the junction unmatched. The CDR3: CAISDRQGVAGNEQFF. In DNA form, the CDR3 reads TGTGCCATCAGTGATCGACAGGGGGTAGCGGGTAATGAGCAGTTCTTC.

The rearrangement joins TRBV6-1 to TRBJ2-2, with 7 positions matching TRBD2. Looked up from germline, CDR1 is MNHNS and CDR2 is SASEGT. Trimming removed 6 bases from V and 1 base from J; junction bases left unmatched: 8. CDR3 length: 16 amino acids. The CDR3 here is CASRGGASGNTGELFF. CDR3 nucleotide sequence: TGTGCCAGCAGGGGTGGGGCTAGCGGGAACACCGGGGAGCTGTTTTTT.

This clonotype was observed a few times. CDR3 DNA: TGTGCCAGCAGATCCACAGGGGCGAGACCTAACTATGGCTACACCTTC. Translating it yields CASRSTGARPNYGYTF. The chain recombines TRBV3-1 with TRBJ1-2, with TRBD1 matching over 7 bases. The CDR3 loop spans 16 amino acids. Germline CDR1 reads LGHDT; CDR2 reads YNNKEL (reference sequence). J gave up 0 bases and V 6 bases, and 10 bases lay outside the gene matches.

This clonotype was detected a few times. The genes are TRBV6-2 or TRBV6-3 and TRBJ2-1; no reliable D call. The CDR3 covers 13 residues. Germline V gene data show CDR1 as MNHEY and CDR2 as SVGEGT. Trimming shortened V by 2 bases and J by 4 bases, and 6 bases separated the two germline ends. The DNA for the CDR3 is TGTGCCAGCAGTTACGAGCTTTACAATGAGCAGTTCTTC. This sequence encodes CASSYELYNEQFF.

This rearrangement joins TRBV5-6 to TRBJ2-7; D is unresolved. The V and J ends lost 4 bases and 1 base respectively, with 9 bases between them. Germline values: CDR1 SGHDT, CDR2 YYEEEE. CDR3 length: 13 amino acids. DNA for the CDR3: TGTGCCAGCAGCGCTTTGGGTTCCTACGAGCAGTACTTC. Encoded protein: CASSALGSYEQYF. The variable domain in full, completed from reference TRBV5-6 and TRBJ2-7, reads DAGVTQSPTHLIKTRGQQVTLRCSPKSGHDTVSWYQQALGQGPQFIFQYYEEEERQRGNFPDRFSGHQFPNYSSELNVNALLLGDSALYLCASSALGSYEQYFGPGTRLTVT.

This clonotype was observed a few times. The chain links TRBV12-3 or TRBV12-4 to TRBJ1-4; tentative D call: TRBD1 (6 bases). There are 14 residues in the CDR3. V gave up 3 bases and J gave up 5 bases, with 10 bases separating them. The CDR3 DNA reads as TGTGCCAGCAGTTTGGCAGGGGTCAATGAAAAACTGTTTTTT. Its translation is CASSLAGVNEKLFF.

DNA for the CDR3: TGTGCCAGCAGCAAAAAATTGGGGACCCGCACAGATACGCAGTATTTT. Protein sequence: CASSKKLGTRTDTQYF. This chain connects TRBV21-1 to TRBJ2-3; the DNA was not compared with TRBD1, the D call given in the table. TRBV21-1 constitutes a pseudogene. The CDR3 is 16 amino acids.

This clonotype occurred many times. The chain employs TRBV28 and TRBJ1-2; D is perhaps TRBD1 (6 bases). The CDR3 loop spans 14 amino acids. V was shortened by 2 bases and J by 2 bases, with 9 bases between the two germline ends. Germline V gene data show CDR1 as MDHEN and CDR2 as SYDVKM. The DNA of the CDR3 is TGTGCCAGCAGTTTACGGGGGGCGAACTATGGCTACACCTTC. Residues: CASSLRGANYGYTF.

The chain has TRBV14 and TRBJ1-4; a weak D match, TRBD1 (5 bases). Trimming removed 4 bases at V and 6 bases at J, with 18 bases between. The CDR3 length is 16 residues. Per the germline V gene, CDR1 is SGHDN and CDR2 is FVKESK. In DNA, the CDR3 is TGTGCCAGCAGCCTTCTTGAGCTGGAGGGGTATGAAAAACTGTTTTTT. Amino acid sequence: CASSLLELEGYEKLFF.

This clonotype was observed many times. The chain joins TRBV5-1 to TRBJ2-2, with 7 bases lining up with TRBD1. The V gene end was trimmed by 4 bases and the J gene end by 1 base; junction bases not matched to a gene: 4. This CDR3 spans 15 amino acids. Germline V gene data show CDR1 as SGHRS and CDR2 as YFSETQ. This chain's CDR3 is CASSTDRWNTGELFF. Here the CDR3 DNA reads TGCGCCAGCAGCACGGACAGGTGGAACACCGGGGAGCTGTTTTTT.

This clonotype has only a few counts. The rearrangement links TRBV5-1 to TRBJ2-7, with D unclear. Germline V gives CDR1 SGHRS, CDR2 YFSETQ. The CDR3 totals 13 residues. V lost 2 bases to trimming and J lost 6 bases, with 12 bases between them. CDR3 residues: CASSLSPRSEQYF. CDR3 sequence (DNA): TGCGCCAGCAGCTTAAGTCCGCGAAGCGAGCAGTACTTC.

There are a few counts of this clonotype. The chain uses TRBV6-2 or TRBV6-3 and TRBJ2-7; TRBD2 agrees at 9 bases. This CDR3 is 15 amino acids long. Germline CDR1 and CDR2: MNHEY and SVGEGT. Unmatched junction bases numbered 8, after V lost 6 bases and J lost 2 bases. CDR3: CASSGLAGRAYEQYF. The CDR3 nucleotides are TGTGCCAGCAGCGGCCTAGCGGGAAGAGCCTACGAGCAGTACTTC.

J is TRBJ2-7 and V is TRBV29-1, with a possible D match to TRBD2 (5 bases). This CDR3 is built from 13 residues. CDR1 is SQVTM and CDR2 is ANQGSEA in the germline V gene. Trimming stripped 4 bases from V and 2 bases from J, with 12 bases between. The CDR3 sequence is CSVGVGDTYEQYF. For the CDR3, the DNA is TGCAGCGTTGGGGTCGGGGATACCTACGAGCAGTACTTC.

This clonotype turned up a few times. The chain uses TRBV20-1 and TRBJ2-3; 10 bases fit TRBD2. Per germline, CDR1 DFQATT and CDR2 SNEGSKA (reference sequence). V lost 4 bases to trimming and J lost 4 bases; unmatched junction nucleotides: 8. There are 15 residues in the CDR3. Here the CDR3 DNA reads TGCAGTGCTAAAGGTCTTAGCGGGAGGTCAGATACGCAGTATTTT. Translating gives CSAKGLSGRSDTQYF.

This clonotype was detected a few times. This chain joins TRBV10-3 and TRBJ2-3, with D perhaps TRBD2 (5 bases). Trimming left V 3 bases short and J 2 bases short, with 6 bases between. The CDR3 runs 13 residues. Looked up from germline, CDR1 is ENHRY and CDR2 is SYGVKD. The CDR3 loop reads CAISELVTDTQYF. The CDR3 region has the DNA TGTGCCATCAGTGAACTAGTCACAGATACGCAGTATTTT.

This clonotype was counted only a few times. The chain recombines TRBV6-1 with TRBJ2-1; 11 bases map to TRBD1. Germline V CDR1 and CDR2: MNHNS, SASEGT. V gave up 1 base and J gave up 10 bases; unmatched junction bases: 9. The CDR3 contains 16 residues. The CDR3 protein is CASSEGLAGTGGEQFF. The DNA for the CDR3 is TGTGCCAGCAGTGAAGGTCTAGCGGGGACAGGGGGGGAGCAGTTCTTC.

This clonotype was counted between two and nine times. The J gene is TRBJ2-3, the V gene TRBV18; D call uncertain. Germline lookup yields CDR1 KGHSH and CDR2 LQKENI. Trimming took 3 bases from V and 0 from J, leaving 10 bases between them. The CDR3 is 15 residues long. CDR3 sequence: CASSPGFGSTDTQYF. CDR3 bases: TGTGCCAGCTCACCTGGTTTCGGGAGCACAGATACGCAGTATTTT.

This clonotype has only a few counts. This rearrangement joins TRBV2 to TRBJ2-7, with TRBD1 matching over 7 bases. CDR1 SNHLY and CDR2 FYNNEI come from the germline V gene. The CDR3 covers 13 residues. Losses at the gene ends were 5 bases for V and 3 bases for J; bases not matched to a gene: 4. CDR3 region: CASSNRGSYEQYF. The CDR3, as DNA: TGTGCCAGCAGTAACAGGGGTAGCTACGAGCAGTACTTC. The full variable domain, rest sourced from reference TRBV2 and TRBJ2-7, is EPEVTQTPSHQVTQMGQEVILRCVPISNHLYFYWYRQILGQKVEFLVSFYNNEISEKSEIFDDQFSVERPDGSNFTLKIRSTKLEDSAMYFCASSNRGSYEQYFGPGTRLTVT.

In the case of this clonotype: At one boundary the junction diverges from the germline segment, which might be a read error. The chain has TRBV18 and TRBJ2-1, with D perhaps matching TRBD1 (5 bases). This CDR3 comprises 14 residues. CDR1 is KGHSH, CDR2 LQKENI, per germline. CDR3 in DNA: TGTGCCAGCTTACCATATTTTGGGGCTGGTGAGCAGTTCTTC. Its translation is CASLPYFGAGEQFF.

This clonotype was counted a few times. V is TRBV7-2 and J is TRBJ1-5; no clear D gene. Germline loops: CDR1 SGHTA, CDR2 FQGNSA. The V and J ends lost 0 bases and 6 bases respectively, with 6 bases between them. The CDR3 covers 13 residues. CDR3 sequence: CASSLAVGQPQHF. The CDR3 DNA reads TGTGCCAGCAGCTTAGCGGTAGGTCAGCCCCAGCATTTT.